Listed below are T cell receptor beta chains from one sample, sequenced in a study of T-cell reconstitution after alpha-beta-depleted transplantation in children. TCRdb reprocessed the PCR reads via MiXCR and lists one record per CDR3 protein. There are approximately 400,000 distinct CDR3 sequences in the sample; around 9.9% occur only once, and roughly 6% lies in the top ten. This material consisted of PBMCs from the stem cell graft donor, taken from the stem cell graft. Every receptor here comes from a human donor who donated a stem cell graft to a child with acute myeloid leukemia. The CDR3 runs from the conserved cysteine through the conserved F or W. D genes are given only for firm matches. Clone size is shown for a subset of rows, as once, few, many or a class of expanded clone.

abundance | j_gene | d_gene | v_gene | CDR3nt | CDR3aa
few | TRBJ2-3 | . | TRBV5-1 | TGCGCCAGCAGCTTACAGGGTCCCTCTAGCACAGATACGCAGTATTTT | CASSLQGPSSTDTQYF
many | TRBJ2-3 | TRBD2 | TRBV20-1 | TGCAGTGGACTAGCGGGGTGGGGCTACACAGATACGCAGTATTTT | CSGLAGWGYTDTQYF
few | TRBJ2-1 | . | TRBV7-8 | TGTGCCAGCACGTTCAGAGAGGCGACCCATGAGCAGTTCTTC | CASTFREATHEQFF
. | TRBJ2-1 | . | TRBV20-1 | TGCAGTGCTAGGTTGGCGGCCACAGTGTCTGAGCAGTTCTTC | CSARLAATVSEQFF
. | TRBJ2-4 | . | TRBV2 | TGTGCCAGCAGTGAATGGAGTAGTTCTAAAAACATTCAGTACTTC | CASSEWSSSKNIQYF
many | TRBJ1-4 | . | TRBV5-5 | TGTGCCAGCAGCTTGCTAAGGGGGAGAGGGGAAAAACTGTTTTTT | CASSLLRGRGEKLFF
few | TRBJ2-2 | . | TRBV12-3/TRBV12-4 | TGTGCCAGCACCCCCACAGGGTTCACCGGGGAGCTGTTTTTT | CASTPTGFTGELFF
. | TRBJ2-1 | TRBD1 | TRBV25-1 | TGTGCCAGCAGTGCCGGGGACAGGGGGAAGCACGAGCAGTTCTTC | CASSAGDRGKHEQFF
many | TRBJ2-1 | . | TRBV7-8 | TGTGCCAGCAGCTTAGGGGGCCAGCCTTCCAATGAGCAGTTCTTC | CASSLGGQPSNEQFF
. | TRBJ1-1 | . | TRBV30 | TGTGCCTGGAGTCTCTTCGCGACTAGCACTGAAGCTTTCTTT | CAWSLFATSTEAFF
. | TRBJ1-2 | TRBD1 | TRBV29-1 | TGCAGCGTCGCCAACCTGGGACAGAATAACTATGGCTACACCTTC | CSVANLGQNNYGYTF
many | TRBJ2-5 | TRBD1 | TRBV5-1 | TGTGCCAGCAGCTCGGGGACAGGGCAAGAGACCCAGTACTTC | CASSSGTGQETQYF
few | TRBJ2-7 | . | TRBV7-2 | TGTGCCAGCAGCTTAGAAAATCGGGACATAGATTTCGAGCAGTACTTC | CASSLENRDIDFEQYF
. | TRBJ2-7 | TRBD1 | TRBV19 | TGTGCCAGTAGAATCCGGGACAGTCTCTCCTACGAGCAGTACTTC | CASRIRDSLSYEQYF
. | TRBJ2-3 | . | TRBV29-1 | TGCAGCGTTGAAAGGCAGAATACAGATACGCAGTATTTT | CSVERQNTDTQYF
few | TRBJ2-1 | . | TRBV7-6 | TGTGCCAGCAGCTTAGTGCGGAAAAACAATGAGCAGTTCTTC | CASSLVRKNNEQFF
. | TRBJ1-1 | . | TRBV29-1 | TGCAGCGCTTACGACCAGAACACTGAAGCTTTCTTT | CSAYDQNTEAFF
. | TRBJ1-1 | . | TRBV6-5 | TGTGCCAGCAGTTACGGTGAGACTGAAGCTTTCTTT | CASSYGETEAFF
. | TRBJ2-5 | . | TRBV19 | TGTGCCAGTACCCGGCTGTACGGAATGGAGACCCAGTACTTC | CASTRLYGMETQYF
. | TRBJ1-4 | TRBD1 | TRBV11-2 | TGTGCCAGCAGCCTTAGGACAGGGGTTGCAACTAATGAAAAACTGTTTTTT | CASSLRTGVATNEKLFF
. | TRBJ2-1 | . | TRBV7-2 | TGTGCCAGCAGCTTAGTAGCGACTAGGTCCCACGAGTGGTTCTTC | CASSLVATRSHEWFF
. | TRBJ1-6 | . | TRBV7-2 | TGTGCCAGCAGCCCGGGCCAGGAATTGCCCCTCCACTTT | CASSPGQELPLHF
. | TRBJ1-6 | . | TRBV12-3/TRBV12-4 | TGTGCCAGCACTAAGGACGGGACTATATCGTCACCCCTCCACTTT | CASTKDGTISSPLHF
. | TRBJ2-3 | TRBD1 | TRBV20-1 | TGCAGTGCTAGAGATCAGGGGGTGAATACGCAGTATTTT | CSARDQGVNTQYF
many | TRBJ2-5 | TRBD2 | TRBV20-1 | TGCAGTGCTAGAGACCGGCTAGCGGGGGGGTACCAAGAGACCCAGTACTTC | CSARDRLAGGYQETQYF
few | TRBJ1-6 | . | TRBV13 | TGTGCCAGCAGCTCTGGGGGGGGTACAGGGCGGAATTCACCCCTCCACTTT | CASSSGGGTGRNSPLHF
few | TRBJ2-7 | TRBD1 | TRBV12-3/TRBV12-4 | TGTGCCAGCAGTTTAGTTTGGACAGGGGACTACGAGCAGTACTTC | CASSLVWTGDYEQYF
many | TRBJ2-7 | TRBD2 | TRBV19 | TGTGCCAGTAGCACTAGCGGAAGCCCCTACGAGCAGTACTTC | CASSTSGSPYEQYF
many | TRBJ2-1 | . | TRBV7-8 | TGTGCCAGCAGCTTTAGGGTAGATGAGCAGTTCTTC | CASSFRVDEQFF
. | TRBJ1-1 | . | TRBV29-1 | TGCAGCGTTGAAGATGGCCGCCTGGGCACTGAAGCTTTCTTT | CSVEDGRLGTEAFF
few | TRBJ2-1 | . | TRBV20-1 | TGCAGTGCTAGACTTGGCAATGAGCAGTTCTTC | CSARLGNEQFF
few | TRBJ2-7 | TRBD2 | TRBV7-2 | TGTGCCAGCAGCTTAAGAGGACTAGCGATCGAGCAGTACTTC | CASSLRGLAIEQYF
few | TRBJ2-1 | . | TRBV10-3 | TGTGCCATCAGTGAGTCGCCGGGCAATGAGCAGTTCTTC | CAISESPGNEQFF
many | TRBJ2-1 | TRBD1 | TRBV7-2 | TGTGCCAGCAGCACTCGGGACAGAAACAATGAGCAGTTCTTC | CASSTRDRNNEQFF
many | TRBJ2-2 | TRBD2 | TRBV7-9 | TGTGCCAGCAGCGAGGGACTACACCTGCCCGGGGAGCTGTTTTTT | CASSEGLHLPGELFF
. | TRBJ2-3 | . | TRBV5-1 | TGCGCCAGCAAACTCGGACGCTCAGATACGCAGTATTTT | CASKLGRSDTQYF
. | TRBJ2-7 | . | TRBV5-1 | TGCGCCAGCAGCTTGGAATCGACAGGAGCATACGAGCAGTACTTC | CASSLESTGAYEQYF
few | TRBJ2-2 | . | TRBV7-3 | TGTGCCAGCAGCCCTAGTATATCTGGGGAGCTGTTTTTT | CASSPSISGELFF
. | TRBJ2-5 | TRBD2 | TRBV20-1 | TGCAGTGTCCCTGGGACTAGCGGGCAAGAGACCCAGTACTTC | CSVPGTSGQETQYF
. | TRBJ2-1 | . | TRBV20-1 | TGCAGTGCTAGGGGTGGGCGTAGCTCCTACAATGAGCAGTTCTTC | CSARGGRSSYNEQFF
. | TRBJ2-1 | TRBD2 | TRBV5-1 | TGCGCCAGCAGCATGGGACTAGCGGGAGGTGAGAATGAGCAGTTCTTC | CASSMGLAGGENEQFF
. | TRBJ2-7 | TRBD2 | TRBV27 | TGTGCCAGCAGTCTACCGGGGGGAGAGCAGTACTTC | CASSLPGGEQYF
few | TRBJ1-2 | . | TRBV7-8 | TGTGCCAGCAGCTTCGTCCCGGGGGAGAACTATGGCTACACCTTC | CASSFVPGENYGYTF
few | TRBJ2-2 | . | TRBV5-5 | TGTGCCAGCAGCCCGGATACCAGCCCAACCGGGGAGCTGTTTTTT | CASSPDTSPTGELFF
. | TRBJ2-3 | TRBD2 | TRBV6-1 | TGTGCCAGCAGTGGCCGGGAGGGAAGGGATACGCAGTATTTT | CASSGREGRDTQYF
. | TRBJ2-1 | . | TRBV7-9 | TGTGCCAGCAGTGCCAGGGCCCGGGGGCAGGCTAACAATGAGCAGTTCTTC | CASSARARGQANNEQFF
few | TRBJ2-7 | . | TRBV7-9 | TGTGCCAGCACCTTCGAGGGGTGGGCCTACGAGCAGTACTTC | CASTFEGWAYEQYF
. | TRBJ2-1 | TRBD2 | TRBV18 | TGTGCCAGCTCCTCAAGGCCTAGCGGGTTTGAGCAGTTCTTC | CASSSRPSGFEQFF
few | TRBJ1-2 | . | TRBV12-3/TRBV12-4 | TGTGCCAGCAGTTCTTACGCCGGCTATGGCTACACCTTC | CASSSYAGYGYTF